These 32 T cell receptor beta chains originate from one sample sequenced in a study of T-cell memory formation after mild COVID-19. Each CDR3 protein is one row after TCRdb ran MiXCR on the 5' RACE reads. The repertoire holds 200,000 to 300,000 distinct CDR3 sequences, with roughly a sixth as singletons. The sequenced sample was PBMCs or a T cell subset sorted from them (not recorded which). Every receptor here comes from a man aged 18 to 35 who had mild COVID-19 (a few samples of this study predate the infection). Cell type and time point are not known.

The CDR3 nucleotides are TGTGCCAGCAGCCTTCAGGACGCGGGTGAAGCTTTCTTT. Protein sequence: CASSLQDAGEAFF. The genes are TRBV3-1 and TRBJ1-1; no clear D. This CDR3 comprises 13 residues. Trimming removed 4 bases at V and 7 bases at J, with 13 bases between. Germline V gene lookup returns CDR1 LGHDT and CDR2 YNNKEL (reference sequence). Full variable domain (missing parts from reference TRBV3-1 and TRBJ1-1): DTAVSQTPKYLVTQMGNDKSIKCEQNLGHDTMYWYKQDSKKFLKIMFSYNNKELIINETVPNRFSPKSPDKAHLNLHINSLELGDSAVYFCASSLQDAGEAFFGQGTRLTVV.

This chain joins TRBV29-1 and TRBJ2-5; 8 positions match TRBD2. The length of the CDR3 is 12 residues. Germline CDR1 reads SQVTM; CDR2 reads ANQGSEA. V trimming: 4 bases; J trimming: 5 bases; junction bases outside the gene matches: 3. Here the CDR3 DNA reads TGCAGCGTTGTTGCGGGGGGCGAGACCCAGTACTTC. Translating it yields CSVVAGGETQYF.

This clonotype was counted only a few times. The J gene is TRBJ2-2, the V gene TRBV7-2; unclear D gene. The V gene's germline CDR1 is SGHTA and CDR2 FQGNSA. Deletions cut 4 bases from V and 11 bases from J, with 11 bases between. CDR3 size: 12 residues. This CDR3 reads CASSSRLGELFF. CDR3 DNA: TGTGCCAGCAGCTCAAGATTAGGAGAGCTGTTTTTT.

This clonotype was detected only a few times. The V gene is TRBV20-1, the J gene TRBJ1-4; 8 bases align to TRBD1. CDR1 is DFQATT and CDR2 is SNEGSKA in the germline V gene (reference sequence). This CDR3 has 13 amino acids. The ends lost 6 bases at V and 7 bases at J; junction bases unmatched: 7. The CDR3 DNA reads TGCAGTGCACGAGGACAGGGAGGTGAAAAACTGTTTTTT. Its protein product is CSARGQGGEKLFF.

V gene TRBV7-2 combines with J gene TRBJ2-2; no firm D call. This CDR3 is 12 amino acids long. The germline CDR1 and CDR2 sequences are SGHTA and FQGNSA. The V end was cut by 4 bases, the J end by 7 bases, with 7 bases between. Written as DNA, the CDR3 is TGTGCCAGCAGCTCACCCCACGGGGAGCTGTTTTTT. Translating it yields CASSSPHGELFF.

The chain links TRBV5-4 to TRBJ1-1; 9 nucleotides agree with TRBD1. The trim removed 3 bases at V and 5 bases at J, leaving 8 bases unmatched. There are 15 residues in the CDR3. Germline assignment: CDR1 SGHNT and CDR2 YYREEE (reference sequence). The CDR3 region has the DNA TGTGCCAGCAGCTCACGGACAGGGGAAGGGACTGAAGCTTTCTTT. Its translation: CASSSRTGEGTEAFF.

This clonotype has more than one count but fewer than ten. V is TRBV20-1 and J is TRBJ2-2; weak D call: TRBD1 (5 bases). The CDR3 consists of 14 residues. Germline CDR1 DFQATT, CDR2 SNEGSKA (reference sequence). With 0 bases removed from V and 6 bases from J, the gap between germline ends came to 11 bases. The CDR3 loop is CSAREGKGAGELFF. CDR3 coding DNA: TGCAGTGCTAGAGAAGGGAAAGGGGCCGGGGAGCTGTTTTTT.

The genes are TRBV29-1 and TRBJ2-3; 7 nucleotides match TRBD2. This CDR3 has 14 residues. Germline loops: CDR1 SQVTM, CDR2 ANQGSEA. The trim removed 6 bases at V and 0 bases at J, leaving 6 bases unmatched. The CDR3 DNA reads TGCAGCGTGGCTGCGGGGGACAGCACAGATACGCAGTATTTT. Translated: CSVAAGDSTDTQYF.

The chain joins TRBV6-2 or TRBV6-3 to TRBJ1-1; weak D call: TRBD1 (5 bases). Trimming removed 2 bases from V and 7 bases from J, with 14 bases in between. Germline lookup yields CDR1 MNHEY and CDR2 SVGEGT. The CDR3 runs 14 residues. The CDR3 protein is CASSYRGSESEAFF. In DNA form, the CDR3 reads TGTGCCAGCAGTTACCGGGGGTCGGAGAGTGAAGCTTTCTTT.

This clonotype was observed a few times. The V gene is TRBV7-9, the J gene TRBJ1-6; TRBD1 might be the D (6 bases). V lost 5 bases to trimming and J lost 12 bases, with 8 bases between them. Per the germline V gene, CDR1 is SEHNR and CDR2 is FQNEAQ (reference sequence). The CDR3 loop spans 11 amino acids. The CDR3 DNA reads TGTGCCAGCAGCAGGGGGGGACCCCTCCACTTT. Translation gives CASSRGGPLHF.

The rearrangement uses TRBV4-3 and TRBJ1-2; TRBD1 aligns across 9 bases. V lost 0 bases and J lost 5; bases outside the gene matches: 7. This CDR3 is 16 amino acids long. Per germline, CDR1 LGHNA and CDR2 YSLEER. CDR3 nucleotides: TGCGCCAGCAGCCAAGAAGTATCCGGGACAGGGTATGGCTACACCTTC. This encodes CASSQEVSGTGYGYTF.

The chain links TRBV7-2 to TRBJ2-3; 10 nucleotides match TRBD2. The CDR3 consists of 16 residues. J lost 5 bases, V lost 6 bases, and 11 bases had no gene match. CDR1 is SGHTA and CDR2 is FQGNSA in the germline V gene. In DNA, the CDR3 is TGTGCCAGCAGTTTTCATCTAGCGGGGGTAATAGATACGCAGTATTTT. Protein product: CASSFHLAGVIDTQYF.

This clonotype has a handful of counts. This chain links TRBV5-1 with TRBJ2-1, with TRBD2 matching 8 bases. Germline CDR1 is SGHRS and CDR2 is YFSETQ. This CDR3 is built from 17 residues. V lost 4 bases and J lost 16; bases outside the gene matches: 25. CDR3 amino acids: CASSDLGAGGPRSILFF. In nucleotides, the CDR3 is TGCGCCAGCAGCGACCTCGGGGCGGGGGGCCCGCGGTCCATTCTATTCTTC.

This clonotype was seen at least ten times. V and J are TRBV7-2 and TRBJ2-3, with 9 bases identical to TRBD2. The CDR3 spans 16 residues. The trim removed 0 bases at V and 4 bases at J, leaving 5 bases unmatched. CDR1 and CDR2 from the germline V gene are SGHTA and FQGNSA. The CDR3 loop is CASSLAAGGNSDTQYF. CDR3 in DNA: TGTGCCAGCAGCTTAGCGGCGGGGGGGAACTCAGATACGCAGTATTTT.

In its sample, this clonotype was seen a few times. V usage is TRBV7-8 and J usage is TRBJ2-6; D is perhaps TRBD1 or TRBD2 (5 bases each). V lost 5 bases to trimming and J lost 0 bases, with 11 bases between them. CDR3 size: 16 residues. Germline V gives CDR1 SGHVS, CDR2 FQNEAQ. CDR3 nucleotide sequence: TGTGCCAGCAGCCCGGGACGGATCTCTGGGGCCAACGTCCTGACTTTC. Protein sequence: CASSPGRISGANVLTF.

This clonotype was counted ten times or more. This rearrangement joins TRBV5-1 to TRBJ2-3; 10 nucleotides match TRBD2. This CDR3 spans 15 amino acids. The germline V gene encodes CDR1 SGHRS and CDR2 YFSETQ. V gave up 4 bases and J gave up 5 bases; unmatched junction bases: 7. Here the CDR3 DNA reads TGCGCCAGCAGCCGAAGCGGGGGGGCCGGAGATACGCAGTATTTT. This gives the protein CASSRSGGAGDTQYF.

This chain joins TRBV4-1 and TRBJ2-2; tentatively, D is TRBD2 (6 bases). The CDR3 consists of 12 residues. Between the trimmed V and J ends, which lost 10 bases and 4 bases, there was a span of 10 bases. Germline assignment: CDR1 MGHRA and CDR2 YSYEKL. This CDR3 is CATTGSTGELFF. The DNA for the CDR3 is TGCGCCACCACCGGGAGCACCGGGGAGCTGTTTTTT.

In this sample, this clonotype turned up a few times. DNA for the CDR3: TGTGCCAGCCGGGACCGTTATTCACCCCTCCACTTT. Its protein product is CASRDRYSPLHF. The V call is TRBV6-5, the J call TRBJ1-6; tentative D call: TRBD1 (5 bases). Germline values: CDR1 MNHEY, CDR2 SVGAGI. V was pared by 8 bases and J by 8 bases, with 10 bases between. The CDR3 has 12 amino acids.

This CDR3 is CASSLRMTSGGDTDTQYF. The CDR3 coding sequence is TGTGCCAGCAGTTTAAGAATGACTAGCGGGGGGGATACAGATACGCAGTATTTT. This chain connects TRBV12-3 or TRBV12-4 to TRBJ2-3; 14 bases line up with TRBD2. The CDR3 runs 18 residues. The V segment lost 2 bases and the J segment 3 bases; nucleotides outside the gene matches: 7.

The chain links TRBV12-3 or TRBV12-4 to TRBJ1-5, with 7 bases fitting TRBD1. The CDR3 spans 11 residues. Losses at the gene ends were 4 bases for V and 11 bases for J; bases not matched to a gene: 2. CDR3 in amino acids: CASSSGGTQHF. The CDR3, as DNA: TGTGCCAGCAGTTCAGGGGGAACCCAGCATTTT.

This clonotype was seen more than once but under ten times. This chain links TRBV10-2 with TRBJ1-1; D gene unclear. The CDR3 is 13 residues long. Germline loops: CDR1 WSHSY, CDR2 SAAADI. Trimming removed 9 bases from V and 1 base from J, with 12 bases in between. The CDR3 region is CASTSGPNTEAFF. CDR3 nucleotide sequence: TGCGCCAGTACCTCCGGACCGAACACTGAAGCTTTCTTT.

This clonotype was recorded a few times. The V gene is TRBV7-8, the J gene TRBJ1-1, with TRBD1 identical over 9 bases. The CDR3 has 15 residues. Trimming removed 5 bases from V and 2 bases from J; junction bases left unmatched: 6. CDR1 and CDR2 (germline): SGHVS, FQNEAQ. The CDR3 DNA reads TGTGCCAGCAGCCACAGGGGGCGAAGCAACACTGAAGCTTTCTTT. Its protein product is CASSHRGRSNTEAFF.

This clonotype was picked up a small number of times. The chain uses TRBV7-9 and TRBJ2-5; possible D gene TRBD1, 6 bases. Germline CDR1 reads SEHNR; CDR2 reads FQNEAQ (reference sequence). This CDR3 contains 16 residues. Trimming left V 5 bases short and J 2 bases short, with 18 bases between. CDR3 nucleotide sequence: TGTGCCAGCAGCCAGTGGACAGTAACGTCACAAGAGACCCAGTACTTC. Translating gives CASSQWTVTSQETQYF.

In its sample, this clonotype was seen a few times. A read error may produce the germline difference seen at one junction end. The chain has TRBV28 and TRBJ1-1, with unresolved D. The germline V gene encodes CDR1 MDHEN and CDR2 SYDVKM. The CDR3 extends over 12 amino acids. The CDR3 protein is CASRSWTALLDF. CDR3 bases: TGTGCCAGCAGATCGTGGACGGCCCTACTTGATTTT.

This clonotype was detected a few times. The chain recombines TRBV20-1 with TRBJ2-7; tentative D call: TRBD2 (5 bases). V dropped 6 bases and J dropped 2 bases, with 8 bases sitting between them. This CDR3 has 11 residues. Germline-derived CDR1 and CDR2 are DFQATT and SNEGSKA (reference sequence). The CDR3 spells CSASTTYEQYF. The DNA for the CDR3 is TGCAGTGCCTCGACTACCTACGAGCAGTACTTC.

This clonotype was observed a handful of times. The genes are TRBV6-6 and TRBJ1-6; the D is unclear. The ends were cut back, 7 bases at V and 4 bases at J, with 8 bases in the middle. The length of the CDR3 is 13 residues. Germline CDR1 is MNHNY and CDR2 is SVGAGI (reference sequence). In DNA, the CDR3 is TGTGCCAGCACCCCGGGTTATAATTCACCCCTCCACTTT. It is translated as CASTPGYNSPLHF.

This clonotype was counted between two and nine times. The chain joins TRBV5-1 to TRBJ1-4; no clear D gene. CDR3 length: 14 residues. The ends were cut back, 4 bases at V and 4 bases at J, with 11 bases in the middle. CDR1 is SGHRS, CDR2 YFSETQ, per germline. CDR3 amino acids: CASSPGEHNEKLFF. CDR3 DNA: TGCGCCAGCAGCCCTGGAGAGCATAATGAAAAACTGTTTTTT.

The table lists this clonotype with a few counts. This chain joins TRBV5-1 and TRBJ2-5, with TRBD2 matching over 8 bases. The CDR3 is made up of 17 amino acids. V lost 3 bases and J lost 1; bases outside the gene matches: 11. Germline V gene lookup returns CDR1 SGHRS and CDR2 YFSETQ. In DNA, the CDR3 is TGCGCCAGCAGCTCCGGGGTACTAGCGGCGAGCCAAGAGACCCAGTACTTC. Translation gives CASSSGVLAASQETQYF.

In this sample, this clonotype turned up a few times. The chain is built from TRBV6-1 and TRBJ2-7; D is uncertain. Trimming shortened V by 2 bases and J by 3 bases, and 23 bases separated the two germline ends. Germline V lookup: CDR1 MNHNS, CDR2 SASEGT. The length of the CDR3 is 18 residues. DNA for the CDR3: TGTGCCAGCAGTGAAATAGTGGTGGCAGAGTTTAGCCTCTACGAGCAGTACGTC. Protein: CASSEIVVAEFSLYEQYV.

This clonotype was picked up a small number of times. The rearrangement uses TRBV5-1 and TRBJ2-1; 9 nucleotides line up with TRBD1. The junction had 6 bases not matched to a gene; V was cut back by 5 bases and J by 0 bases. Germline CDR1 SGHRS, CDR2 YFSETQ. The CDR3 consists of 16 residues. The CDR3 sequence: CASRFGQGPSYNEQFF. CDR3 nucleotides: TGCGCCAGCAGATTTGGACAGGGGCCCTCCTACAATGAGCAGTTCTTC.

This clonotype was seen a few times. The CDR3 loop reads CASSWSGGETQYF. The CDR3 DNA reads TGTGCCAGCAGCTGGAGTGGGGGAGAGACCCAGTACTTC. The chain joins TRBV7-2 to TRBJ2-5, with D perhaps matching TRBD1 or TRBD2 (5 bases each). The CDR3 has 13 residues. Between the trimmed V and J ends, which lost 4 bases and 4 bases, there was a span of 10 bases. Germline V gene lookup returns CDR1 SGHTA and CDR2 FQGNSA.

This clonotype occurred a few times. The gene calls are TRBV12-3 or TRBV12-4 and TRBJ1-5; unclear D gene. V was shortened by 6 bases and J by 4 bases, with 13 bases between the two germline ends. The CDR3 runs 14 residues. CDR3 bases: TGTGCCAGCAGCCATCCAGGCAGAAATCAGCCCCAGCATTTT. It encodes CASSHPGRNQPQHF.